This is a list of T cell receptor beta chains from one sample in a study of T cells after yellow fever vaccination. TCRdb independently ran MiXCR on the 5' RACE reads; one entry per CDR3 protein. This sample has under 250,000 distinct CDR3 sequences, with approximately 3% found just once. The source material was CD4+ T cells sorted from PBMCs, sampled 10 days after the yellow fever booster vaccination. These receptors came from a young man who received the YFV17D yellow fever vaccine. The CDR3 runs from the conserved cysteine through the conserved F or W. A D gene is named only where the DNA matches it firmly. For some rows the clone size is stated as once, few or many, or as a class when expanded; others skip it.

size: few; V: TRBV27; D: NA; J: TRBJ1-2; CDR3: CASSFAQGEGGYTF; DNA: TGTGCCAGCAGTTTCGCCCAGGGAGAGGGTGGCTACACCTTC
size: many; V: TRBV3-1; D: NA; J: TRBJ2-5; CDR3: CASSDPSGSQETQYF; DNA: TGTGCCAGCAGCGACCCTTCGGGCAGCCAAGAGACCCAGTACTTC
size: few; V: TRBV12-3/TRBV12-4; D: TRBD1; J: TRBJ1-4; CDR3: CASSRQGANEKLFF; DNA: TGTGCCAGCAGTAGACAGGGGGCTAATGAAAAACTGTTTTTT
size: many; V: TRBV5-1; D: TRBD1; J: TRBJ2-3; CDR3: CASYWQGVTDTQYF; DNA: TGCGCCAGCTACTGGCAGGGGGTTACAGATACGCAGTATTTT
size: many; V: TRBV4-2; D: TRBD1; J: TRBJ1-6; CDR3: CASSQLGQLSSSPLHF; DNA: TGTGCCAGCAGCCAATTGGGACAGCTGTCTAGTTCACCCCTCCACTTT
size: many; V: TRBV6-2/TRBV6-3; D: NA; J: TRBJ1-4; CDR3: CASSPGDEKLFF; DNA: TGTGCCAGCAGTCCCGGGGATGAAAAACTGTTTTTT
size: few; V: TRBV4-2; D: NA; J: TRBJ2-5; CDR3: CASSPPSGQETQYF; DNA: TGTGCCAGCAGCCCACCCAGCGGCCAAGAGACCCAGTACTTC
size: NA; V: TRBV4-1; D: TRBD1; J: TRBJ2-7; CDR3: CASSNPGQFYEQYF; DNA: TGCGCCAGCAGCAACCCGGGACAGTTCTACGAGCAGTACTTC
size: many; V: TRBV20-1; D: TRBD2; J: TRBJ2-1; CDR3: CSAASGDYNEQFF; DNA: TGCAGTGCCGCTAGCGGGGATTACAATGAGCAGTTCTTC
size: many; V: TRBV18; D: NA; J: TRBJ2-3; CDR3: CASSKRSGDTDTQYF; DNA: TGTGCCAGCTCCAAAAGGTCCGGGGACACAGATACGCAGTATTTT
size: many; V: TRBV10-3; D: NA; J: TRBJ2-5; CDR3: CAISESQPEGEETQYF; DNA: TGTGCCATCAGTGAGTCCCAACCAGAGGGGGAAGAGACCCAGTACTTC
size: many; V: TRBV5-1; D: TRBD2; J: TRBJ2-1; CDR3: CASKARGARDEQFF; DNA: TGCGCCAGCAAGGCGCGGGGGGCCCGGGATGAGCAGTTCTTC
size: many; V: TRBV2; D: TRBD1; J: TRBJ2-5; CDR3: CASSKTGAETQYF; DNA: TGTGCCAGCAGTAAAACAGGGGCGGAGACCCAGTACTTC
size: many; V: TRBV7-8; D: NA; J: TRBJ1-6; CDR3: CASSLGALSSYNSPLHF; DNA: TGTGCCAGCAGCTTAGGGGCTTTGAGCTCCTATAATTCACCCCTCCACTTT
size: many; V: TRBV5-4; D: NA; J: TRBJ2-1; CDR3: CASSLVSNEQFF; DNA: TGTGCCAGCAGCTTGGTTTCAAATGAGCAGTTCTTC
size: few; V: TRBV20-1; D: NA; J: TRBJ1-3; CDR3: CSAPDPFSGNTIYF; DNA: TGCAGTGCACCGGACCCCTTCTCTGGAAACACCATATATTTT
size: few; V: TRBV24-1; D: NA; J: TRBJ2-3; CDR3: CATSDSADTQYF; DNA: TGTGCCACCAGTGATTCAGCAGATACGCAGTATTTT
size: NA; V: TRBV4-3; D: TRBD1; J: TRBJ1-1; CDR3: CASSPWDRGRDTEAFF; DNA: TGCGCCAGCAGCCCATGGGACAGGGGGAGGGACACTGAAGCTTTCTTT
size: many; V: TRBV7-8; D: NA; J: TRBJ2-7; CDR3: CASSLGGSEVEQYF; DNA: TGTGCCAGCAGCTTAGGGGGGTCAGAAGTCGAGCAGTACTTC
size: NA; V: TRBV2; D: NA; J: TRBJ1-4; CDR3: CASSEQGPGEKLFF; DNA: TGTGCCAGCAGCGAGCAGGGGCCGGGTGAAAAACTGTTTTTT
size: few; V: TRBV18; D: TRBD1; J: TRBJ2-4; CDR3: CASSGQGTNIQYF; DNA: TGTGCCAGCTCCGGACAGGGAACGAACATTCAGTACTTC
size: few; V: TRBV20-1; D: TRBD2; J: TRBJ2-5; CDR3: CSARKTSGGTQETQYF; DNA: TGCAGTGCTAGAAAGACTAGCGGGGGGACACAAGAGACCCAGTACTTC
size: few; V: TRBV24-1; D: TRBD1; J: TRBJ2-3; CDR3: CATEGQSTDTQYF; DNA: TGTGCCACCGAGGGACAGTCCACAGATACGCAGTATTTT
size: few; V: TRBV9; D: TRBD1; J: TRBJ1-6; CDR3: CASSGPGTGEHSPLHF; DNA: TGTGCCAGCAGCGGACCGGGAACAGGGGAGCATTCACCCCTCCACTTT
size: few; V: TRBV7-6; D: TRBD2; J: TRBJ2-3; CDR3: CASSLEAGGRTDTQYF; DNA: TGTGCCAGCAGCTTAGAAGCGGGGGGGCGGACGGATACGCAGTATTTT
size: few; V: TRBV6-1; D: TRBD1; J: TRBJ1-1; CDR3: CASSVEGAYTEAFF; DNA: TGTGCCAGCAGTGTGGAGGGGGCATACACTGAAGCTTTCTTT
size: few; V: TRBV5-1; D: NA; J: TRBJ1-2; CDR3: CASSSGLSFGYTF; DNA: TGCGCCAGCAGCTCGGGACTGTCGTTTGGCTACACCTTC
size: many; V: TRBV5-1; D: NA; J: TRBJ2-3; CDR3: CASHAGTDTQYF; DNA: TGCGCCAGCCACGCGGGAACAGATACGCAGTATTTT
size: few; V: TRBV12-3/TRBV12-4; D: TRBD1; J: TRBJ1-2; CDR3: CASSLGRGNDGYTF; DNA: TGTGCCAGCAGTTTAGGCAGGGGGAATGATGGCTACACCTTC
size: NA; V: TRBV7-9; D: NA; J: TRBJ1-3; CDR3: CASRDNRAGNTIYF; DNA: TGTGCCAGCAGGGATAACAGGGCTGGAAACACCATATATTTT
size: many; V: TRBV20-1; D: NA; J: TRBJ2-5; CDR3: CSVAGTLTEETQYF; DNA: TGCAGTGTCGCCGGGACTCTAACTGAAGAGACCCAGTACTTC
size: many; V: TRBV4-2; D: TRBD1; J: TRBJ2-7; CDR3: CASSYSGTGPSYEQYF; DNA: TGTGCCAGCAGTTACTCCGGGACAGGCCCCTCCTACGAGCAGTACTTC
size: NA; V: TRBV2; D: TRBD2; J: TRBJ2-7; CDR3: CASSKGLGSYEQYF; DNA: TGTGCCAGCAGTAAGGGACTAGGATCCTACGAGCAGTACTTC
size: NA; V: TRBV20-1; D: NA; J: TRBJ1-5; CDR3: CSARGQVDRQPQHF; DNA: TGCAGTGCTAGAGGACAGGTCGACCGTCAGCCCCAGCATTTT
size: NA; V: TRBV7-2; D: NA; J: TRBJ1-2; CDR3: CASSFGPYGYTF; DNA: TGTGCCAGCAGCTTCGGGCCCTATGGCTACACCTTC
size: many; V: TRBV25-1; D: TRBD1; J: TRBJ2-5; CDR3: CASGPGQRGQETQYF; DNA: TGTGCCAGCGGACCGGGACAGAGGGGGCAAGAGACCCAGTACTTC
size: many; V: TRBV6-6; D: TRBD1; J: TRBJ1-5; CDR3: CASRQTGGGNQPQHF; DNA: TGTGCCAGCAGACAGACAGGGGGCGGCAATCAGCCCCAGCATTTT
size: few; V: TRBV5-4; D: TRBD1; J: TRBJ2-2; CDR3: CASTPGQDNTGELFF; DNA: TGTGCCAGCACCCCGGGACAGGATAACACCGGGGAGCTGTTTTTT
size: many; V: TRBV7-6; D: TRBD2; J: TRBJ2-3; CDR3: CASSFTTLAGGQDTQYF; DNA: TGTGCCAGCAGTTTCACCACTCTAGCGGGGGGGCAGGATACGCAGTATTTT
size: few; V: TRBV30; D: TRBD1; J: TRBJ2-7; CDR3: CAWKPRDRVFYEQYF; DNA: TGTGCCTGGAAACCCCGGGACAGGGTTTTCTACGAGCAGTACTTC
size: many; V: TRBV10-2; D: TRBD2; J: TRBJ2-3; CDR3: CASREAGGAADTQYF; DNA: TGCGCCAGCAGGGAAGCGGGGGGGGCCGCAGATACGCAGTATTTT
size: few; V: TRBV12-3/TRBV12-4; D: NA; J: TRBJ2-7; CDR3: CASSFGDKYEQYF; DNA: TGTGCCAGCAGTTTCGGGGATAAGTACGAGCAGTACTTC
size: few; V: TRBV7-9; D: NA; J: TRBJ1-1; CDR3: CASSSLPSPHELAFF; DNA: TGTGCCAGCAGCTCGTTGCCCAGTCCCCACGAGCTAGCTTTCTTT
size: many; V: TRBV4-2; D: NA; J: TRBJ2-5; CDR3: CASSLGTSAGDQYF; DNA: TGTGCCAGCAGCCTCGGGACTTCAGCAGGTGACCAGTACTTC
size: few; V: TRBV10-3; D: TRBD1; J: TRBJ1-1; CDR3: CAISLQGARGTEAFF; DNA: TGTGCCATCAGTCTTCAGGGGGCCCGCGGCACTGAAGCTTTCTTT
size: few; V: TRBV3-1; D: NA; J: TRBJ1-5; CDR3: CASSQDSFSRPQHF; DNA: TGTGCCAGCAGCCAAGACTCGTTCTCACGGCCCCAGCATTTT
size: NA; V: TRBV30; D: TRBD1; J: TRBJ2-7; CDR3: CAWTQGTSHEQYF; DNA: TGTGCCTGGACACAGGGGACATCCCACGAGCAGTACTTC
size: many; V: TRBV7-9; D: NA; J: TRBJ2-3; CDR3: CASSLEWADTQYF; DNA: TGTGCCAGCAGCCTAGAGTGGGCAGATACGCAGTATTTT
size: NA; V: TRBV5-1; D: TRBD1; J: TRBJ2-1; CDR3: CASRDRGRQGYNEQFF; DNA: TGCGCCAGCCGGGACAGGGGGCGGCAGGGCTACAATGAGCAGTTCTTC
size: many; V: TRBV7-2; D: NA; J: TRBJ1-2; CDR3: CASSLGAYGNYGYTF; DNA: TGTGCCAGCAGCTTGGGAGCGTACGGAAACTATGGCTACACCTTC
size: few; V: TRBV5-5; D: NA; J: TRBJ1-2; CDR3: CASSLADSPYGYTF; DNA: TGTGCCAGCAGCTTGGCCGACAGCCCCTATGGCTACACCTTC
size: few; V: TRBV5-1; D: NA; J: TRBJ2-5; CDR3: CASSLVVESQETQYF; DNA: TGCGCCAGCAGCTTGGTTGTTGAATCACAAGAGACCCAGTACTTC
size: NA; V: TRBV7-3; D: NA; J: TRBJ2-2; CDR3: CASSFWGPQGGELFF; DNA: TGTGCCAGCAGCTTTTGGGGGCCCCAAGGCGGGGAGCTGTTTTTT
size: many; V: TRBV20-1; D: TRBD1; J: TRBJ1-4; CDR3: CSARDMGQLNEKLFF; DNA: TGCAGTGCTAGAGATATGGGACAGCTTAATGAAAAACTGTTTTTT
size: many; V: TRBV12-3/TRBV12-4; D: NA; J: TRBJ1-5; CDR3: CASSQDSYNQPQHF; DNA: TGTGCCAGCAGCCAAGACAGCTACAATCAGCCCCAGCATTTT
size: many; V: TRBV18; D: NA; J: TRBJ2-5; CDR3: CASSRSNPETQYF; DNA: TGTGCCAGCTCGCGATCCAACCCAGAGACCCAGTACTTC
size: few; V: TRBV20-1; D: TRBD1; J: TRBJ2-1; CDR3: CSAMRDREPNEQFF; DNA: TGCAGTGCTATGCGGGACAGGGAGCCCAATGAGCAGTTCTTC